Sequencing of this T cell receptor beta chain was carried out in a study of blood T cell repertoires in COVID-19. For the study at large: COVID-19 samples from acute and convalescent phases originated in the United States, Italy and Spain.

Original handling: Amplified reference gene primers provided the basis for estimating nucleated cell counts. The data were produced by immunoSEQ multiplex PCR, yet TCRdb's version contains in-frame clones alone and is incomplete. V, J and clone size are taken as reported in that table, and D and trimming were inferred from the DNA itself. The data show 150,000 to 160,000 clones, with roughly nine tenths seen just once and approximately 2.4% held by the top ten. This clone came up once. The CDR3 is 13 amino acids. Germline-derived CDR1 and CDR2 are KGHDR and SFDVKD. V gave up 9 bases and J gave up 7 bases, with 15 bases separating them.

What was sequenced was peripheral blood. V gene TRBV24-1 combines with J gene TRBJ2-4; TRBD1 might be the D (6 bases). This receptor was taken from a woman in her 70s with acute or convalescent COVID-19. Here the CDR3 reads CATAEGQGNIQYF. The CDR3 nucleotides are TGTGCCACCGCAGAGGGGCAGGGGAACATTCAGTACTTC.